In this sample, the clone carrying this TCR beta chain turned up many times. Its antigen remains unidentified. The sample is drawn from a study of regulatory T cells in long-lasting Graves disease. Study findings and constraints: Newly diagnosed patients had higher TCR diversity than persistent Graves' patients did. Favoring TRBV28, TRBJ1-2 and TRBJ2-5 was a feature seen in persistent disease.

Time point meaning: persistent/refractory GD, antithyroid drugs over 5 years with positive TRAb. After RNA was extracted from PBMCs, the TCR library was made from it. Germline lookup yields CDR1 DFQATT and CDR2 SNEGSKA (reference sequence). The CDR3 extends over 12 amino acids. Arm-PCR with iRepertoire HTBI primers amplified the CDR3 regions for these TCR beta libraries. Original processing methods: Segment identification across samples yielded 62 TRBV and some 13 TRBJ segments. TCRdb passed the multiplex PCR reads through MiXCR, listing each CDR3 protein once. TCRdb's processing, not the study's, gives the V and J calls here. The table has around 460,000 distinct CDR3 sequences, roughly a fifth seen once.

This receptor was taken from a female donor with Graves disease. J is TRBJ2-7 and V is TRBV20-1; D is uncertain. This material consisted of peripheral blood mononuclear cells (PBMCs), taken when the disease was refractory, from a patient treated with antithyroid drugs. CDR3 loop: CSALNGGGEQYF. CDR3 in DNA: TGCAGCGCCCTTAACGGCGGCGGCGAGCAGTACTTC.